Below, 31 T cell receptor beta chains from the same sample are listed, as sequenced in a study of cytomegalovirus exposure and HLA in healthy donors. Use of 60 Vbeta and 13 Jbeta primers characterized the PCR. The repertoire was sequenced with immunoSEQ multiplex PCR; TCRdb's copy has only in-frame clones and lacks some. The sample records roughly 130,000 clones, approximately 75% being singletons. Sequenced sample: PBMCs. All receptors come from a middle-aged woman in good health and CMV-seropositive.

The J gene is TRBJ2-2, the V gene TRBV14; 9 bases map to TRBD2. The ends lost 4 bases at V and 2 bases at J; junction bases unmatched: 11. The germline gives CDR1 SGHDN, CDR2 FVKESK. This CDR3 has 18 amino acids. In DNA, the CDR3 is TGTGCCAGCAGCCTGGGTGGAATAGCGGGAGTTAACACCGGGGAGCTGTTTTTT. Translated, it gives CASSLGGIAGVNTGELFF.

V usage is TRBV5-1 and J usage is TRBJ2-7, with TRBD1 identical over 7 bases. Germline CDR1 and CDR2: SGHRS and YFSETQ. J lost 4 bases, V lost 4 bases, and 2 bases had no gene match. CDR3 size: 12 residues. The CDR3 coding sequence is TGCGCCAGCAGCAAGGACAGGTACGAGCAGTACTTC. This translates into CASSKDRYEQYF.

The chain has TRBV19 and TRBJ2-2, with 11 nucleotides matching TRBD2. V was pared by 7 bases and J by 0 bases, with 10 bases of the junction left unmatched. The V gene's germline CDR1 is LNHDA and CDR2 SQIVND (reference sequence). The CDR3 contains 18 residues. The CDR3 is CASTLTSGGVANTGELFF. DNA for the CDR3: TGTGCCAGTACTCTTACTAGCGGGGGTGTGGCGAACACCGGGGAGCTGTTTTTT.

The chain combines TRBV10-3 with TRBJ1-2; the D gene is possibly TRBD1 (5 bases). The CDR3 has 13 amino acids. Germline-derived CDR1 and CDR2 are ENHRY and SYGVKD. V was pared by 5 bases and J by 10 bases, with 17 bases between. The CDR3 spells CAISPGGRIDYTF. The CDR3 nucleotides are TGTGCCATCAGTCCCGGGGGTCGTATCGACTACACCTTC.

Only a few counts were recorded for this clone. The chain links TRBV6-6 to TRBJ2-1; 9 bases are shared with TRBD2. The CDR3 is 16 amino acids. J gave up 4 bases and V 2 bases, and 6 bases lay outside the gene matches. CDR1 is MNHNY and CDR2 is SVGAGI in the germline V gene (reference sequence). This chain's CDR3 is CASSYISGRPYNEQFF. DNA of the CDR3: TGTGCCAGCAGTTACATTAGCGGGAGACCTTACAATGAGCAGTTCTTC.

The V call is TRBV5-4, the J call TRBJ2-6; 10 nucleotides align to TRBD1. The V gene end was trimmed by 3 bases and the J gene end by 1 base; junction bases not matched to a gene: 7. CDR3 length equals 18 residues. CDR1 and CDR2 (germline): SGHNT, YYREEE (reference sequence). In nucleotides, the CDR3 is TGTGCCAGCAGCTCTAGACAGGGGGCCTTGTCTGGGGCCAACGTCCTGACTTTC. Translation: CASSSRQGALSGANVLTF.

This CDR3 is CASSGEGYGYTF. The CDR3 DNA reads TGTGCCAGCAGCGGGGAAGGCTATGGCTACACCTTC. The chain carries TRBV28 and TRBJ1-2; D is unclear. Deletions cut 6 bases from V and 4 bases from J, with 9 bases between. CDR3 length: 12 residues. Per germline, CDR1 MDHEN and CDR2 SYDVKM.

V usage is TRBV9 and J usage is TRBJ1-2, with TRBD1 as a possible D gene (6 bases). The V gene's germline CDR1 is SGDLS and CDR2 YYNGEE. This CDR3 region has 12 residues. Trimming stripped 3 bases from V and 6 bases from J, with 9 bases between. CDR3: CASSGQEDGYTF. CDR3 in DNA: TGTGCCAGCAGCGGACAGGAAGATGGCTACACCTTC.

The rearrangement uses TRBV4-1 and TRBJ1-3, with 7 bases aligning to TRBD1. CDR3 length: 14 residues. The germline CDR1 and CDR2 sequences are MGHRA and YSYEKL. V gave up 4 bases and J gave up 7 bases; unmatched junction bases: 7. CDR3 in DNA: TGCGCCAGCAGCCCACAGACAGGGTTTAACACCATATATTTT. Residues: CASSPQTGFNTIYF.

The chain has TRBV30 and TRBJ2-1; 9 bases fit TRBD2. V gave up 0 bases and J gave up 7 bases; unmatched junction bases: 7. This CDR3 is 15 amino acids long. CDR1 and CDR2 from the germline V gene are GTSNPN and SVGIG (reference sequence). The CDR3 reads CAWSVRSGGGNEQFF. The CDR3 DNA is TGTGCCTGGAGTGTACGTAGCGGGGGCGGGAATGAGCAGTTCTTC.

The V call is TRBV27, the J call TRBJ2-1; 9 bases map to TRBD1. V gave up 0 bases and J gave up 4 bases; unmatched junction bases: 4. Germline values: CDR1 MNHEY, CDR2 SMNVEV (reference sequence). The CDR3 consists of 16 residues. The CDR3 spells CASSLSVTGGYNEQFF. The CDR3 DNA reads as TGTGCCAGCAGTTTATCGGTGACAGGGGGATACAATGAGCAGTTCTTC.

This rearrangement joins TRBV29-1 to TRBJ1-1, with D unclear. Germline V gives CDR1 SQVTM, CDR2 ANQGSEA. The ends were cut back, 2 bases at V and 0 bases at J, with 10 bases in the middle. The CDR3 covers 14 residues. The CDR3 nucleotides read TGCAGCGTTGAATATACCACAATGAACACTGAAGCTTTCTTT. As protein: CSVEYTTMNTEAFF.

The gene calls are TRBV9 and TRBJ1-2; TRBD1 agrees at 7 bases. The V gene's germline CDR1 is SGDLS and CDR2 YYNGEE. This CDR3 contains 14 residues. V gave up 0 bases and J gave up 4 bases; unmatched junction bases: 3. In nucleotides, the CDR3 is TGTGCCAGCAGCGTAGAGCCAGGGGGCTATGGCTACACCTTC. As protein: CASSVEPGGYGYTF. Together with reference TRBV9 and TRBJ1-2, the CDR3 gives the full variable domain: DSGVTQTPKHLITATGQRVTLRCSPRSGDLSVYWYQQSLDQGLQFLIQYYNGEERAKGNILERFSAQQFPDLHSELNLSSLELGDSALYFCASSVEPGGYGYTFGSGTRLTVV.

This clone appeared once. The chain joins TRBV4-2 to TRBJ2-3, with 8 bases lining up with TRBD2. Per the germline V gene, CDR1 is LGHNA and CDR2 is YNFKEQ. CDR3 length: 17 residues. With V trimmed by 1 base and J by 4 bases, 10 bases remained unmatched. Here the CDR3 reads CASSQVEAGDRADTQYF. In DNA form, the CDR3 reads TGTGCCAGCAGCCAAGTCGAAGCGGGAGATCGGGCAGATACGCAGTATTTT.

V usage is TRBV10-3 and J usage is TRBJ2-2, with D possibly being TRBD1 (6 bases). V lost 5 bases to trimming and J lost 4 bases, with 11 bases between them. The germline V gene has CDR1 ENHRY and CDR2 SYGVKD. The CDR3 extends over 14 amino acids. The CDR3, as DNA: TGTGCCATCAGTATAACAGGGATCACCGGGGAGCTGTTTTTT. This sequence encodes CAISITGITGELFF.

V is TRBV11-3 and J is TRBJ2-5; 8 positions agree with TRBD1. Trimming removed 5 bases from V and 5 bases from J; junction bases left unmatched: 7. The CDR3 is 14 amino acids. The germline V gene encodes CDR1 SGHNT and CDR2 YENEEA. The CDR3 loop reads CASSLRGRGETQYF. The CDR3 region has the DNA TGTGCCAGCAGCCTCAGGGGGCGAGGGGAGACCCAGTACTTC.

The chain is built from TRBV4-1 and TRBJ2-7, with 8 bases matching TRBD1. This CDR3 spans 16 amino acids. Germline-derived CDR1 and CDR2 are MGHRA and YSYEKL. The J segment lost 1 base and the V segment lost 0 bases, leaving 5 bases of the junction unmatched. This chain's CDR3 is CASSQDYGTGSYEQYF. The CDR3, as DNA: TGCGCCAGCAGCCAAGATTATGGGACAGGATCCTACGAGCAGTACTTC.

V usage is TRBV5-5 and J usage is TRBJ2-2; no definite D call. The CDR3 contains 16 residues. V was pared by 0 bases and J by 3 bases, with 12 bases between. Germline loops: CDR1 SGHKS, CDR2 YYEKEE (reference sequence). The DNA of the CDR3 is TGTGCCAGCAGCTTGGGACTGCGAAGTTACACCGGGGAGCTGTTTTTT. It specifies CASSLGLRSYTGELFF.

This clone occurred once. This rearrangement joins TRBV7-8 to TRBJ2-5; maybe TRBD2 (7 bases). V lost 6 bases and J lost 5, with 16 bases in between. Per the germline V gene, CDR1 is SGHVS and CDR2 is FQNEAQ. The CDR3 has 14 residues. The CDR3 sequence: CASRVRGGRETQYF. CDR3 DNA: TGTGCCAGCAGGGTGAGGGGGGGTCGGGAGACCCAGTACTTC. Full variable domain (missing parts from reference TRBV7-8 and TRBJ2-5): GAGVSQSPRYKVAKRGQDVALRCDPISGHVSLFWYQQALGQGPEFLTYFQNEAQLDKSGLPSDRFFAERPEGSVSTLKIQRTQQEDSAVYLCASRVRGGRETQYFGPGTRLLVL.

The chain links TRBV7-9 to TRBJ1-1; D may be TRBD1 (6 bases). CDR3 length: 16 amino acids. V dropped 2 bases and J dropped 0 bases, with 13 bases sitting between them. Germline V gene sequence: CDR1 SEHNR, CDR2 FQNEAQ (reference sequence). The CDR3: CASSLPDSIMNTEAFF. CDR3 DNA: TGTGCCAGCAGCTTACCGGACAGCATCATGAACACTGAAGCTTTCTTT.

This clone was counted once. It is likely a read error, because the conserved phenylalanine at the end of the CDR3 is missing. This chain connects TRBV27 to TRBJ2-7; 8 positions agree with TRBD2. The CDR3 is 16 amino acids. CDR1 MNHEY and CDR2 SMNVEV come from the germline V gene (reference sequence). Trimming removed 4 bases from V and 1 base from J; junction bases left unmatched: 9. DNA of the CDR3: TGTGCCAGCAGTTCGGGGACGGGAGGGCTGTCCTACGAGCAGTACCTC. Its protein is CASSSGTGGLSYEQYL.

The J gene is TRBJ2-7, the V gene TRBV9, with TRBD1 identical over 8 bases. CDR3 length equals 15 residues. The trim removed 2 bases at V and 4 bases at J, leaving 8 bases unmatched. Germline assignment: CDR1 SGDLS and CDR2 YYNGEE. CDR3 in DNA: TGTGCCAGCAGCGTTGGGACAGGAGGGGAATACGAGCAGTACTTC. Amino acids: CASSVGTGGEYEQYF.

J is TRBJ2-5 and V is TRBV6-4; maybe TRBD1 (6 bases). Trimming removed 2 bases at V and 5 bases at J, with 15 bases between. CDR3 length: 15 amino acids. Germline CDR1 MRHNA, CDR2 SNTAGT. This CDR3 is CASSDTTGSGETQYF. The CDR3 bases are TGTGCCAGCAGTGACACTACAGGGTCTGGGGAGACCCAGTACTTC.

V gene TRBV10-2 combines with J gene TRBJ1-2; D is ambiguous. In germline, CDR1 is WSHSY, CDR2 SAAADI. This CDR3 is built from 14 residues. V was pared by 10 bases and J by 1 base, with 16 bases between. Written as DNA, the CDR3 is TGCGCCACTACCAAGGCCCAGGTTAACTATGGCTACACCTTC. Translated: CATTKAQVNYGYTF.

The chain couples TRBV10-3 to TRBJ2-3; 13 nucleotides align to TRBD2. CDR1 ENHRY and CDR2 SYGVKD come from the germline V gene. This CDR3 spans 13 amino acids. With V trimmed by 10 bases and J by 6 bases, 4 bases remained unmatched. The DNA for the CDR3 is TGTGCCACCGGACTAGCGGGGGAGGATACGCAGTATTTT. It codes for CATGLAGEDTQYF.

The chain employs TRBV7-8 and TRBJ2-1; TRBD2 is a possible D gene (6 bases). The CDR3 is made up of 16 amino acids. Trimming pared 4 bases from V and 0 bases from J, leaving 13 bases between. CDR1 and CDR2 (germline): SGHVS, FQNEAQ. The CDR3 nucleotides are TGTGCCAGCAGCTCGGGACTTCCGAGCTCCTACAATGAGCAGTTCTTC. Amino acids: CASSSGLPSSYNEQFF.

Notes on this clone: This likely comes from a read error, as the CDR3 has no conserved phenylalanine or tryptophan at its end. V is TRBV2 and J is TRBJ1-1; 7 nucleotides agree with TRBD1. J lost 5 bases, V lost 7 bases, and 7 bases had no gene match. Germline V gives CDR1 SNHLY, CDR2 FYNNEI. This CDR3 has 13 amino acids. The CDR3 DNA reads TGTGCCAGCAACCACAGGGGCGGTACTGAAGCTTTCGTT. This codes for CASNHRGGTEAFV.

V and J are TRBV29-1 and TRBJ2-7; D not resolved. This CDR3 has 15 residues. CDR1 and CDR2 from the germline V gene are SQVTM and ANQGSEA. Trimming cost V 6 bases and J 2 bases, with 20 bases left between them. This CDR3 is CSVRPARSRAYEQYF. The CDR3 nucleotides are TGCAGCGTGAGGCCCGCAAGATCTCGGGCCTACGAGCAGTACTTC.

The V and J genes are TRBV28 and TRBJ1-1; TRBD1 agrees at 9 bases. Germline V lookup: CDR1 MDHEN, CDR2 SYDVKM. The CDR3 is made up of 15 amino acids. V lost 6 bases and J lost 3; bases outside the gene matches: 8. DNA for the CDR3: TGTGCCAGCAGCCACGAATGGGACAGGGACACTGAAGCTTTCTTT. Translating gives CASSHEWDRDTEAFF.

The chain combines TRBV27 with TRBJ2-5, with TRBD2 matching 12 bases. The last part of the DNA fits TRBJ2-7 better; the J call may be wrong. The CDR3 spans 15 residues. CDR1 is MNHEY and CDR2 is SMNVEV in the germline V gene (reference sequence). CDR3 sequence: CASSLLAGGSYEQYF. In nucleotides, the CDR3 is TGTGCCAGCAGCTTACTAGCGGGAGGATCCTACGAGCAGTACTTC.

The genes are TRBV19 and TRBJ2-5; TRBD1 might be the D (5 bases). The V gene lost 5 bases and the J gene lost 2 bases, with 15 bases spanning the gap. CDR3 size: 15 residues. The V gene's germline CDR1 is LNHDA and CDR2 SQIVND (reference sequence). The CDR3 nucleotides read TGTGCCAGTAGTTCGCCGGCAGGGTCGCAAGAGACCCAGTACTTC. This translates into CASSSPAGSQETQYF.